The source of this TCR beta chain is a study of regulatory T cells in long-lasting Graves disease. V dropped 4 bases and J dropped 2; count of bases not matched to a gene: 12. There are 16 residues in the CDR3. Germline V lookup: CDR1 SGHDT, CDR2 YYEEEE. Time point here: newly diagnosed GD, antithyroid drugs for less than 3 months. The TCR library was made from RNA that had been extracted from PBMCs in TRIzol. To make TCR beta libraries, researchers used iRepertoire HTBI primers and Arm-PCR of CDR3 regions. TCRdb itself ran the multiplex PCR reads through MiXCR, one entry per CDR3 protein. The table lists more than 400,000 distinct CDR3 sequences, around 15% of them singletons. Another study also made use of these data, one on T cells in Graves' hyperthyroidism and ophthalmopathy. That paper notes: First-round RT-PCR of the TCR CDR3 relied on the HTBI primer set.

The sample was peripheral blood mononuclear cells (PBMCs), taken at new diagnosis, from a patient treated with antithyroid drugs. The source of this sequence is a woman between 25 and 40 years old with Graves disease. The chain recombines TRBV5-6 with TRBJ2-7; the match to TRBD2 covers 7 bases. This CDR3 is CASSGTLSGSPYEQYF. The CDR3 bases are TGTGCCAGCAGCGGAACCCTTAGCGGGTCTCCCTACGAGCAGTACTTC. Variable domain in full (rest from reference TRBV5-6 and TRBJ2-7): DAGVTQSPTHLIKTRGQQVTLRCSPKSGHDTVSWYQQALGQGPQFIFQYYEEEERQRGNFPDRFSGHQFPNYSSELNVNALLLGDSALYLCASSGTLSGSPYEQYFGPGTRLTVT.